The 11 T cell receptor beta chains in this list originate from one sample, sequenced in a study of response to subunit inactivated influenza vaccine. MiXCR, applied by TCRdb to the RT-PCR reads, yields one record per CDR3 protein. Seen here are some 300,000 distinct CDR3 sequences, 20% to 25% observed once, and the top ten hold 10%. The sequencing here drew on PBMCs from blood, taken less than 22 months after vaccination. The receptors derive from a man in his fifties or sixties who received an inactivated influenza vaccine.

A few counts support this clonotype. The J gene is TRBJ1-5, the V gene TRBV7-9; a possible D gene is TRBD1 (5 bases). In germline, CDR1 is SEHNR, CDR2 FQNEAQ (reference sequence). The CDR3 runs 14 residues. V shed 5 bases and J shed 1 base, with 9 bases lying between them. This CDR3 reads CASSHSGSNQPQHF. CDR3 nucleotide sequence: TGTGCCAGCAGCCACTCAGGGAGCAATCAGCCCCAGCATTTT.

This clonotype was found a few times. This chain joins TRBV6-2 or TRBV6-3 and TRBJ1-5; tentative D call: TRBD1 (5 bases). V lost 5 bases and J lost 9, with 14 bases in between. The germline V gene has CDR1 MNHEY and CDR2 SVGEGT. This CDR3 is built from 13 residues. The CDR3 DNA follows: TGTGCCAGCAGTCAAACAGGTATTGGGCCCCAGCATTTT. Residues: CASSQTGIGPQHF.

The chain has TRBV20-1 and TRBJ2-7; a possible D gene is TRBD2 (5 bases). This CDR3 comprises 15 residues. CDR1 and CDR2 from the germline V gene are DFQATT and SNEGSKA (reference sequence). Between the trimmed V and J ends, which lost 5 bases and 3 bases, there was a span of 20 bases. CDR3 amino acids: CSAPASRANYYEQYF. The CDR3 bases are TGCAGTGCTCCTGCTTCGAGGGCAAATTACTACGAGCAGTACTTC.

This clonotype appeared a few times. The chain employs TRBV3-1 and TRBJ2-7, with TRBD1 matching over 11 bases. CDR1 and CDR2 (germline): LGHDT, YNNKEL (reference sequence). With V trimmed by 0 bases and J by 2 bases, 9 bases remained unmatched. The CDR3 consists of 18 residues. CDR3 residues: CASSQDPTGTGGTYEQYF. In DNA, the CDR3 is TGTGCCAGCAGCCAAGATCCCACCGGGACAGGGGGTACCTACGAGCAGTACTTC.

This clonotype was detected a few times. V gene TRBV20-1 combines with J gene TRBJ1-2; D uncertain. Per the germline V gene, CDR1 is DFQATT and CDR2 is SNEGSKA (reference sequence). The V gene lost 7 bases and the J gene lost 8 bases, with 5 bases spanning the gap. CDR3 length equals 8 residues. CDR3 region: CSVGGYTF. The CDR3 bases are TGCAGTGTGGGGGGCTACACCTTC.

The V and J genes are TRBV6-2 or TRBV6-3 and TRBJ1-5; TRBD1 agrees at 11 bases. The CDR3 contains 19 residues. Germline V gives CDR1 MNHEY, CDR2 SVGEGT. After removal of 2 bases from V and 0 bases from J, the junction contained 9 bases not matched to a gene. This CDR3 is CASSYIPGTGGYSNQPQHF. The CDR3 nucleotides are TGTGCCAGCAGTTACATCCCCGGGACAGGGGGGTATAGCAATCAGCCCCAGCATTTT.

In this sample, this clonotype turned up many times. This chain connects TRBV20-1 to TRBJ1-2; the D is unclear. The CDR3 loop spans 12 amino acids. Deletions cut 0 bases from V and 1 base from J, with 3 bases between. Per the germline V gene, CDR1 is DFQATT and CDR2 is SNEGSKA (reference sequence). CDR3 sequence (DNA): TGCAGTGCTAGAGACCTTAACTATGGCTACACCTTC. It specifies CSARDLNYGYTF.

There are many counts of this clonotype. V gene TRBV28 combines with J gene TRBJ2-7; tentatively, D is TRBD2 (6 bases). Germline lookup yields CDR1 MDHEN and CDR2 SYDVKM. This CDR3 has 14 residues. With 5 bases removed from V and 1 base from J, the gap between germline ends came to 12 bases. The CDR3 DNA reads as TGTGCCAGCAGTGGGTATGGGACTTCCTACGAGCAGTACTTC. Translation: CASSGYGTSYEQYF.

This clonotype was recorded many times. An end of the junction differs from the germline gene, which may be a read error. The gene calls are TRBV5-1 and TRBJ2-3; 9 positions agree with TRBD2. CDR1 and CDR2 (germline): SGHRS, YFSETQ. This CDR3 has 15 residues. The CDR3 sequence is CASCLTSGSTDTQYF. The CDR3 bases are TGCGCCAGCTGCTTGACTAGCGGTAGCACAGATACGCAGTATTTT. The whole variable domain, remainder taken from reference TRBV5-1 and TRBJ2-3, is KAGVTQTPRYLIKTRGQQVTLSCSPISGHRSVSWYQQTPGQGLQFLFEYFSETQRNKGNFPGRFSGRQFSNSRSEMNVSTLELGDSALYLCASCLTSGSTDTQYFGPGTRLTVL.

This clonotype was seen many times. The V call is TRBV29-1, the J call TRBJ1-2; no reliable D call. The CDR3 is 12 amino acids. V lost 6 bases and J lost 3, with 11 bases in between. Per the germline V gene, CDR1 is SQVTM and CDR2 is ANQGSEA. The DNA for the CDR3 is TGCAGCGTAACCGACGGTGACTATGGCTACACCTTC. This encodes CSVTDGDYGYTF.

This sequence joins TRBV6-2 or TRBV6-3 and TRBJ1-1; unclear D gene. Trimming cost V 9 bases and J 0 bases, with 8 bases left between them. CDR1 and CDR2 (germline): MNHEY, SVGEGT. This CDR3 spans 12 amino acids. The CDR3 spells CASIGMNTEAFF. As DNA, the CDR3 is TGTGCCAGTATAGGTATGAACACTGAAGCTTTCTTT.